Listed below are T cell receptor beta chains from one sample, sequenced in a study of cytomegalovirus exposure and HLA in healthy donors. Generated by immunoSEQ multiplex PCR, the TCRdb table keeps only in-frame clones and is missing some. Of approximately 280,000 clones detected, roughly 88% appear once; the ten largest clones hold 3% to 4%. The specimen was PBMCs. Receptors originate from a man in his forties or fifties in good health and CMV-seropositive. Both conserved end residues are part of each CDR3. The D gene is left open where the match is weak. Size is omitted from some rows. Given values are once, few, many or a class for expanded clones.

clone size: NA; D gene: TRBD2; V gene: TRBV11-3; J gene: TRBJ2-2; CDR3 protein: CASSSRTGGTGELFF; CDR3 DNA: TGTGCCAGCAGCTCGAGAACGGGGGGGACCGGGGAGCTGTTTTTT
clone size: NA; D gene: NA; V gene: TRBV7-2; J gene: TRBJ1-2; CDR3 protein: CASSGGGHFSGYTF; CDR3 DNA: TGTGCCAGCAGCGGGGGGGGACATTTTTCTGGCTACACCTTC
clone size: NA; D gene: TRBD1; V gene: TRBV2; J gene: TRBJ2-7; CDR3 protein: CASSGTGASYEQYF; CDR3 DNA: TGTGCCAGCAGTGGGACAGGGGCCTCCTACGAGCAGTACTTC
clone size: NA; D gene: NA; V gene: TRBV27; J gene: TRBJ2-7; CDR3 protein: CASGRQGNYEQYF; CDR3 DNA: TGTGCCAGCGGTCGCCAGGGGAACTACGAGCAGTACTTC
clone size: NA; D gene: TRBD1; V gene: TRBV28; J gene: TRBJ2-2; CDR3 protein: CASSDPGQPYTGELFF; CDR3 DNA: TGTGCCAGCAGCGACCCGGGACAGCCCTACACCGGGGAGCTGTTTTTT
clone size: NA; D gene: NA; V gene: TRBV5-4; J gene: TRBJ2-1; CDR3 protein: CASSGASSYNEQFF; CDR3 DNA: TGTGCCAGCAGCGGAGCGAGCTCCTACAATGAGCAGTTCTTC
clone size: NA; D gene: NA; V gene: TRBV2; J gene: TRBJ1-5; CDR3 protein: CASSPGSYSNQPQHF; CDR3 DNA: TGTGCCAGCAGTCCCGGGAGTTATAGCAATCAGCCCCAGCATTTT
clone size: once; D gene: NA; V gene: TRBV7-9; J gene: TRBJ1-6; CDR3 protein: CASSSREDPISPLHF; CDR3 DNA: TGTGCCAGCAGCTCGAGGGAGGACCCAATTTCACCCCTCCACTTT
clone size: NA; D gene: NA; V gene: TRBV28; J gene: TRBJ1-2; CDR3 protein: CASSSRGIWYGYTF; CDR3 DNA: TGTGCCAGCAGTTCTAGGGGGATTTGGTATGGCTACACCTTC
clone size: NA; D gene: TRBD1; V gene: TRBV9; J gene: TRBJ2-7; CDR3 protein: CASSATGQSYEQYF; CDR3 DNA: TGTGCCAGCAGCGCGACGGGACAGAGCTACGAGCAGTACTTC
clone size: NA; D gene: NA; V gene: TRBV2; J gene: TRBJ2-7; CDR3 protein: CASSEAQGTYEQYF; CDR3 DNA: TGTGCCAGCAGTGAGGCACAGGGTACCTACGAGCAGTACTTC
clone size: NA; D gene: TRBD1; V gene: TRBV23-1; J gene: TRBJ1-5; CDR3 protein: CASSQGTGYSNQPQHF; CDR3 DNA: TGCGCCAGCAGTCAGGGGACAGGTTATAGCAATCAGCCCCAGCATTTT
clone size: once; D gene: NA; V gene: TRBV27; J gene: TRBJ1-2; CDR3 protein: CASSRQVNYGYTF; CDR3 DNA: TGTGCCAGCAGCCGACAGGTTAACTATGGCTACACCTTC
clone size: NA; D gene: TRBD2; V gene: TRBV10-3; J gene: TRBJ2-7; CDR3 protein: CAISASGRADEQYF; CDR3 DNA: TGTGCCATCAGTGCTAGCGGGAGGGCCGACGAGCAGTACTTC
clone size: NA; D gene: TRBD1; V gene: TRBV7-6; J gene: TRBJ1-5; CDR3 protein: CASSPGQGHNQPQHF; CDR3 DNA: TGTGCCAGCAGCCCGGGACAGGGTCACAATCAGCCCCAGCATTTT
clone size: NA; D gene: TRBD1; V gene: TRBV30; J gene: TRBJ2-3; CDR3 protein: CAWNRGQGSSSTDTQYF; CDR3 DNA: TGTGCCTGGAACCGAGGACAGGGGAGTTCTAGCACAGATACGCAGTATTTT
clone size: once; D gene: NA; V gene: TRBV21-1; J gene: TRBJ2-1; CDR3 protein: CASSPRDNNNEQFF; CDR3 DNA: TGTGCCAGCAGCCCCCGGGACAACAACAATGAGCAGTTCTTC
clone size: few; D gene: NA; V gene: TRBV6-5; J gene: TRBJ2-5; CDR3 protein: CASSYPGQETQYF; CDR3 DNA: TGTGCCAGCAGTTACCCGGGGCAAGAGACCCAGTACTTC
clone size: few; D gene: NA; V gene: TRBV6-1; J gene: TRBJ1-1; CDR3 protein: CASSESVRVNTEAFF; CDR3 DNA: TGTGCCAGCAGTGAATCCGTACGAGTGAACACTGAAGCTTTCTTT
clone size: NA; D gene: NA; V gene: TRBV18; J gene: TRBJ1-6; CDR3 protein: CASSPPSGARNSPLHF; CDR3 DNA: TGTGCCAGCTCACCACCTAGCGGCGCCCGTAATTCACCCCTCCACTTT
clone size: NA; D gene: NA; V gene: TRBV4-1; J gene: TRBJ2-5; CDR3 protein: CASSPRDLEETQYF; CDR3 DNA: TGCGCCAGCAGCCCTCGGGACTTAGAAGAGACCCAGTACTTC
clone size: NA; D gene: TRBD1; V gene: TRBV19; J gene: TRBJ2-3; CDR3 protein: CASSRDRGETDTQYF; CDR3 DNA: TGTGCCAGTAGTAGGGACAGGGGAGAAACAGATACGCAGTATTTT
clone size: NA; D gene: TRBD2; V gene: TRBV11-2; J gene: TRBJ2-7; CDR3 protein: CASSSMAGRALEQYF; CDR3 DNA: TGTGCCAGCAGTTCAATGGCGGGGAGGGCCCTCGAGCAGTACTTC
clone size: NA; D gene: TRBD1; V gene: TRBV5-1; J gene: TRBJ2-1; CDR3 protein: CASSLGQGNAYNEQFF; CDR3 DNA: TGCGCCAGCAGCCTAGGACAGGGAAATGCCTACAATGAGCAGTTCTTC
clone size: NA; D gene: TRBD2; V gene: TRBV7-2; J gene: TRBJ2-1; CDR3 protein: CASSRTSGNEQFF; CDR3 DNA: TGTGCCAGCAGTAGGACTAGCGGGAATGAGCAGTTCTTC
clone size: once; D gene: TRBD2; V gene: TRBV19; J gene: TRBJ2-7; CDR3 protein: CASSIGGGRLSYEQYF; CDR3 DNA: TGTGCCAGTAGTATTGGCGGCGGGAGGCTTTCCTACGAGCAGTACTTC
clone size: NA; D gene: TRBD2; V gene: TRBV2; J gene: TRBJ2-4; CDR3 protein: CASSGRENAKNIQYF; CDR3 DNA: TGTGCCAGCAGTGGGCGGGAGAACGCCAAAAACATTCAGTACTTC
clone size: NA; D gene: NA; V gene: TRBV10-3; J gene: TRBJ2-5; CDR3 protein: CAISESPSAEQYF; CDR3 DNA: TGTGCCATCAGTGAGTCCCCCTCTGCTGAGCAGTACTTC
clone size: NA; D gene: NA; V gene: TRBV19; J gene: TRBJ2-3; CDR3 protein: CASRHLDTQYF; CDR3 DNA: TGTGCCAGTCGACACCTAGATACGCAGTATTTT
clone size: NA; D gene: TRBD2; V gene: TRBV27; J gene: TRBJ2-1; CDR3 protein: CASSFGSGSKQNEQFF; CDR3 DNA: TGTGCCAGCAGTTTTGGTAGCGGGAGCAAACAGAATGAGCAGTTCTTC
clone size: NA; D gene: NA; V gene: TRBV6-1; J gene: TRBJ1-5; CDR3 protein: CASSDAGFGSQPQHF; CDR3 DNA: TGTGCCAGCAGTGACGCGGGGTTCGGCAGCCAGCCCCAGCATTTT
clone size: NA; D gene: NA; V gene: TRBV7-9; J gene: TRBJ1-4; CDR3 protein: CASSGGNTGTTNEKLFF; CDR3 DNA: TGTGCCAGCTCCGGTGGAAATACCGGGACAACGAATGAAAAACTGTTTTTT
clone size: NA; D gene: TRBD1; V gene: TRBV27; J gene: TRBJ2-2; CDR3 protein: CASSLRDRASGELFF; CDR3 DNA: TGTGCCAGCAGTTTAAGAGACAGGGCTTCCGGGGAGCTGTTTTTT
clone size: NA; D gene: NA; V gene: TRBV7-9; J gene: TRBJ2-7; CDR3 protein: CASSLTGTYEQYF; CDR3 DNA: TGTGCCAGCAGCTTAACAGGGACCTACGAGCAGTACTTC
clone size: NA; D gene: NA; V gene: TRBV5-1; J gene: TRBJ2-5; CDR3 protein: CASSFAGAETQYF; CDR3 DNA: TGCGCCAGCAGCTTCGCAGGGGCGGAGACCCAGTACTTC
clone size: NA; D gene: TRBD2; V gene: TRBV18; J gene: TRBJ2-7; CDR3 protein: CASSPGGSGSLSYEQYF; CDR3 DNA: TGTGCCAGCTCACCCGGGGGTAGCGGGAGCCTCTCCTACGAGCAGTACTTC
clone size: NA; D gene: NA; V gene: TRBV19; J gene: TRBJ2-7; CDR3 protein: CASSGEDYEQYF; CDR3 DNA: TGTGCCAGTAGTGGTGAAGACTACGAGCAGTACTTC
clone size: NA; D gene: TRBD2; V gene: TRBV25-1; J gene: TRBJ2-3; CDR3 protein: CASSDRLAVDTQYF; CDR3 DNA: TGTGCCAGCAGTGATCGGCTAGCGGTAGATACGCAGTATTTT
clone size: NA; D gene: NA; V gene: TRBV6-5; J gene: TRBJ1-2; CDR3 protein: CASSYSPDSNYGYTF; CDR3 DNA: TGTGCCAGCAGTTACTCGCCGGACAGTAACTATGGCTACACCTTC
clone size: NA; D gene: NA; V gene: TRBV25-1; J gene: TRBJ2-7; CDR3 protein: CASSAYPYEQYF; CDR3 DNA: TGTGCCAGCAGTGCCTACCCCTACGAGCAGTACTTC
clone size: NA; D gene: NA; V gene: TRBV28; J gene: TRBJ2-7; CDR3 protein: CASSLPGQLIVRYF; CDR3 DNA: TGTGCCAGCAGCTTACCCGGACAGCTCATCGTACGGTACTTC
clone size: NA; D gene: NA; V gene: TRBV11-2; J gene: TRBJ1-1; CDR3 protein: CASSLTQEAFF; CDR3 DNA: TGTGCCAGCAGCTTAACACAGGAAGCTTTCTTT
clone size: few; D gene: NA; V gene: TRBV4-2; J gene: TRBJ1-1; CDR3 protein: CASSQPRAPEAFF; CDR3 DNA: TGTGCCAGCAGCCAACCCAGGGCCCCTGAAGCTTTCTTT
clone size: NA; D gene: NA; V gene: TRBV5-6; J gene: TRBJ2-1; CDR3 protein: CASSVIDNEQFF; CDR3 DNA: TGTGCCAGCAGCGTCATAGACAATGAGCAGTTCTTC
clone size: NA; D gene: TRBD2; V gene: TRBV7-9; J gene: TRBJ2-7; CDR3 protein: CASGLANYEQYF; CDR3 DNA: TGTGCCAGCGGACTAGCTAACTACGAGCAGTACTTC
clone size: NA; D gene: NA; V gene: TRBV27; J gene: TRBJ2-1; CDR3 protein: CASSSGLPYNEQFF; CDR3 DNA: TGTGCCAGCAGTTCGGGACTCCCGTACAATGAGCAGTTCTTC
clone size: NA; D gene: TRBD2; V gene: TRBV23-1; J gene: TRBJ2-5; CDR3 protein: CASSQWAGRARETQYF; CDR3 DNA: TGCGCCAGCAGTCAATGGGCCGGGAGGGCCCGAGAGACCCAGTACTTC
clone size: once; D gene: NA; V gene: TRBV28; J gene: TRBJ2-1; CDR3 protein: CASSLVRSSYNEQFF; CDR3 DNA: TGTGCCAGCAGTTTGGTCCGGAGCTCCTACAATGAGCAGTTCTTC